The next 10 T cell receptor beta chains were all read from a single sample in a study of T cells expressing NK-cell markers. For each CDR3 protein, TCRdb gives one entry from its re-call of the 5' RACE reads, without DNA. This sample's table has some 190,000 distinct CDR3 sequences. The sequencing input was blood T cells: a sorted CD56 or NKG2C T cell subset, CD4+ or CD8+ T cells, or bulk PBMC T cells (not recorded which). The receptor source for this set is a man aged 18-75 years in good health.

This chain links TRBV19 with TRBJ2-7; the TRBD1 assignment by TCRdb is unverifiable without DNA. Per germline, CDR1 LNHDA and CDR2 SQIVND (reference sequence). This CDR3 comprises 16 residues. CDR3 amino acids: CASSGPGDGNPYEQYF.

The J gene is TRBJ1-5, the V gene TRBV15; TCRdb calls TRBD1, which cannot be checked without DNA. This CDR3 comprises 14 residues. Germline lookup yields CDR1 LNHNV and CDR2 YYDKDF (reference sequence). CDR3: CATSSQGSGQPQHF.

This chain connects TRBV7-6 to TRBJ2-1; the TCRdb call, TRBD1, lacks DNA for checking. CDR1 and CDR2 (germline): SGHVS, FNYEAQ. CDR3 length: 16 amino acids. CDR3 sequence reads: CASSLYNSGQNNEQFF.

The chain links TRBV12-3 or TRBV12-4 to TRBJ2-2; the TRBD1 assignment by TCRdb is unverifiable without DNA. This CDR3 spans 15 amino acids. CDR3 protein: CASIKRAVTAGELFF.

This rearrangement joins TRBV6-5 to TRBJ2-6; TCRdb calls TRBD1, which cannot be checked without DNA. Germline CDR1 reads MNHEY; CDR2 reads SVGAGI. This CDR3 contains 16 residues. CDR3 amino acids: CASSYWGALGANVLTF.

J is TRBJ1-1 and V is TRBV15; TCRdb calls TRBD1, which cannot be checked without DNA. Per the germline V gene, CDR1 is LNHNV and CDR2 is YYDKDF (reference sequence). CDR3 length: 15 amino acids. The CDR3 sequence is CATSRDMSGFTEAFF.

The V call is TRBV4-2, the J call TRBJ2-1. Germline-derived CDR1 and CDR2 are LGHNA and YNFKEQ. This CDR3 comprises 16 residues. CDR3 protein: CASSQEEGNSYNEQFF.

The chain combines TRBV2 with TRBJ2-7; the D call of TRBD2 rests on TCRdb alone, since no DNA is present to check it. Germline values: CDR1 SNHLY, CDR2 FYNNEI. The CDR3 sequence is 14 residues long. The CDR3 region is CASRSGDLTYEQYF.

The V and J genes are TRBV6-5 and TRBJ2-4. The CDR3 has 14 residues. The V gene's germline CDR1 is MNHEY and CDR2 SVGAGI. The chain's CDR3 is CASSSDSDLNIQYF.

The chain is built from TRBV10-3 and TRBJ2-7; TCRdb names TRBD1, which stays unverified in the absence of DNA. Germline V lookup: CDR1 ENHRY, CDR2 SYGVKD. The CDR3 contains 13 residues. CDR3 residues: CATGIAYSYEQYF.